Listed here are 9 T cell receptor beta chains from one sample, sequenced in a study of T cell repertoires in ileal Crohn's disease. The time point: inflamed ileum from the surgical specimen. Here immunoSEQ multiplex PCR was the method, and the copy in TCRdb shows in-frame clones only, minus some. This table has 15,000 or so clones, 65% to 80% appearing once. Sequencing was done on a sample of ileal tissue. These receptors came from an adult with Crohn's disease.

This clone was counted a single time. This chain joins TRBV27 and TRBJ1-6; 7 positions match TRBD1. J lost 0 bases, V lost 6 bases, and 11 bases had no gene match. Germline V gives CDR1 MNHEY, CDR2 SMNVEV (reference sequence). CDR3 length: 18 amino acids. CDR3 sequence: CASRPGQTTSSYNSPLHF. The CDR3 nucleotides are TGTGCCAGCAGACCGGGACAGACCACCAGCTCCTATAATTCACCCCTCCACTTT.

The chain recombines TRBV11-3 with TRBJ2-1; D call uncertain. The ends were cut back, 0 bases at V and 6 bases at J, with 9 bases in the middle. Germline V lookup: CDR1 SGHNT, CDR2 YENEEA. The CDR3 is 14 amino acids. The CDR3 is CASSLEPSSNEQFF. The CDR3 nucleotides read TGTGCCAGCAGCTTAGAACCCAGCAGCAATGAGCAGTTCTTC.

This rearrangement joins TRBV9 to TRBJ1-6, with 11 bases lining up with TRBD1. Trimming removed 2 bases from V and 9 bases from J; junction bases left unmatched: 4. Per the germline V gene, CDR1 is SGDLS and CDR2 is YYNGEE. This CDR3 region has 15 residues. In DNA, the CDR3 is TGTGCCAGCAGCGTGGGACAGGGGGTTGGTTCACCCCTCCACTTT. Protein product: CASSVGQGVGSPLHF.

A single count supports this clone. CDR3 in DNA: TGTGCCAGCAGGGAATTTAGCTCCTACGAGCAGTACTTC. Its protein product is CASREFSSYEQYF. The gene calls are TRBV6-5 and TRBJ2-7; D is undetermined. This CDR3 has 13 amino acids. Germline V gives CDR1 MNHEY, CDR2 SVGAGI. Trimming cost V 6 bases and J 0 bases, with 9 bases left between them.

The rearrangement joins TRBV21-1 to TRBJ2-7; the D call in the table, TRBD1, was not verified against the DNA. TRBV21-1 is tagged as a pseudogene. CDR3 size: 14 residues. The CDR3 coding sequence is TGTGCCAGCAGCAAAAAGGACAAAACCTACGAGCAGTACTTC. Protein: CASSKKDKTYEQYF.

V is TRBV2 and J is TRBJ2-3, with 10 bases matching TRBD2. The CDR3 sequence is 16 residues long. The V gene's germline CDR1 is SNHLY and CDR2 FYNNEI. Trimming removed 3 bases from V and 5 bases from J; junction bases left unmatched: 8. CDR3 sequence (DNA): TGTGCCAGCAGTGAGGGAGAGCGGGGGGGCGGAGATACGCAGTATTTT. Protein product: CASSEGERGGGDTQYF. Full variable domain (remainder filled in from reference TRBV2 and TRBJ2-3): EPEVTQTPSHQVTQMGQEVILRCVPISNHLYFYWYRQILGQKVEFLVSFYNNEISEKSEIFDDQFSVERPDGSNFTLKIRSTKLEDSAMYFCASSEGERGGGDTQYFGPGTRLTVL.

About this clone itself: One end of the junction varies from germline; a read error may be responsible. The CDR3 spells CAGSWDRGSGANVLTF. The CDR3 nucleotides are TGTGCCGGCAGCTGGGACAGGGGCTCTGGGGCCAACGTCCTGACTTTC. The chain combines TRBV7-9 with TRBJ2-6, with 10 bases aligning to TRBD1. The CDR3 contains 16 residues. CDR1 is SEHNR, CDR2 FQNEAQ, per germline (reference sequence).

The sample holds a few counts of this clone. This CDR3 is also generated by other DNA sequences in the sample. This chain connects TRBV7-9 to TRBJ1-3; D unresolved. This CDR3 comprises 15 residues. Germline CDR1 reads SEHNR; CDR2 reads FQNEAQ (reference sequence). The V gene lost 7 bases and the J gene lost 0 bases, with 13 bases spanning the gap. CDR3 coding DNA: TGTGCCAGCACCTCTTCGGGGAGCTCTGGAAACACCATATATTTT. Translating it yields CASTSSGSSGNTIYF.

The chain carries TRBV5-1 and TRBJ2-3; 7 bases line up with TRBD2. The V gene's germline CDR1 is SGHRS and CDR2 YFSETQ. V dropped 2 bases and J dropped 2; count of bases not matched to a gene: 5. The CDR3 is made up of 15 amino acids. CDR3 loop: CASSFGLGNTDTQYF. CDR3 coding DNA: TGCGCCAGCAGCTTCGGACTAGGGAACACAGATACGCAGTATTTT.